This T cell receptor (beta chain) was found in a study of blood T cells in healthy people across ages. The CDR3 is made up of 16 amino acids. Per the germline V gene, CDR1 is LGHNA and CDR2 is YNFKEQ. Comments on this clonotype: A read error may produce the germline difference seen at one junction end.

A sample-barcoded 5' primer and a J-beta primer mix were used in a second PCR of about 6 to 12 cycles. The authors tagged each cDNA molecule using a template-switch adaptor with 12 random nucleotides. Samples each returned at least 2.5 million CDR3-containing paired-end reads. TCRdb re-called the 5' RACE reads through MiXCR, storing one row per CDR3 protein. This table has about a million distinct CDR3 sequences, roughly 52% appearing once. The TCR sequence derives from a man aged 30 to 45 in good health. V is TRBV4-2 and J is TRBJ2-1; no clear D gene. Input material: blood. The CDR3 sequence: CASSQDEESTYNQQFF. CDR3 DNA sequence: TGTGCCAGCAGCCAAGACGAGGAGTCAACCTACAATCAGCAGTTCTTC.